This T cell receptor (beta chain) originates from a study of blood T cell repertoires in COVID-19. Adults between roughly 18 and 89 years of age took part from fewer than 30 US areas. As to this clone: Other DNA sequences from this sample encode an identical CDR3 as well.

The protocol was immunoSEQ multiplex PCR, while the TCRdb copy is restricted to in-frame clones and leaves out a portion. Altogether a few hundred thousand clones are present, 88% being singletons, with the ten largest covering roughly 1.2%. The specimen sequenced was PBMCs or T cells enriched from blood (not recorded which). The TCR originated in a woman aged 18-30 years who had recovered from COVID-19.

Here the CDR3 reads CASSLSQGIGYTF. In DNA form, the CDR3 reads TGTGCCAGCAGTTTATCGCAGGGGATTGGCTACACCTTC. The chain links TRBV12-3 or TRBV12-4 to TRBJ1-2; maybe TRBD1 (6 bases). The CDR3 has 13 residues. The germline V and J ends were trimmed by 2 bases and 7 bases, with 11 bases remaining between them.